These T cell receptor beta chains were read from a single sample in a study of OX40 agonist ivuxolimab in advanced cancers. The data were produced by immunoSEQ multiplex PCR, yet TCRdb's version contains in-frame clones alone and is incomplete. The sample carries over 85,000 clones, roughly 80% recorded once. The specimen comprised CD4+ or CD8+ T cells sorted from blood, sampled in a trial of the OX40 agonist ivuxolimab. Receptors were obtained from an adult with an advanced solid tumor such as melanoma, head and neck, liver or kidney cancer. Each CDR3 is given with its conserved first and last residue. A D gene is named only where the DNA matches it firmly. Not every row has a clone size; where given, it reads once, few, many or a size class.

cdr3_length,clone_size,d_call,v_call,j_call,cdr3_aa,cdr3_nt
15,few,NA,TRBV5-5,TRBJ2-2,CASSPGTENTGELFF,TGTGCCAGCAGCCCCGGGACTGAGAACACCGGGGAGCTGTTTTTT
17,NA,NA,TRBV21-1,TRBJ1-1,CASSKDLDRAENTEAFF,TGTGCCAGCAGCAAAGATTTGGACAGGGCCGAAAACACTGAAGCTTTCTTT
15,NA,NA,TRBV27,TRBJ1-2,CASSLGGGPNYGYTF,TGTGCCAGCAGCCTAGGTGGAGGGCCTAACTATGGCTACACCTTC
15,once,NA,TRBV6-5,TRBJ1-1,CASSPPGHRGTEAFF,TGTGCCAGCAGCCCCCCCGGACATCGAGGGACTGAAGCTTTCTTT
23,NA,TRBD1,TRBV19,TRBJ2-1,CASSIIDWPTIGKRDRDINEQFF,TGTGCCAGTAGTATTATTGATTGGCCTACTATCGGGAAACGGGACAGGGACATCAATGAGCAGTTCTTC
13,few,NA,TRBV9,TRBJ1-3,CASSESVRNTIYF,TGTGCCAGCAGCGAAAGTGTGCGGAACACCATATATTTT
13,NA,NA,TRBV28,TRBJ2-7,CANSGAPSYEQYF,TGTGCCAACTCAGGAGCCCCTTCCTACGAGCAGTACTTC
14,NA,NA,TRBV7-9,TRBJ1-1,CASSLPQWYSEAFF,TGTGCCAGCAGCTTACCCCAGTGGTATAGTGAAGCTTTCTTT
17,NA,NA,TRBV4-2,TRBJ1-3,CASSQVMRRNSGNTIYF,TGTGCCAGCAGCCAAGTGATGAGGCGGAACTCTGGAAACACCATATATTTT
12,NA,NA,TRBV15,TRBJ1-5,CATSAPPQPQHF,TGTGCCACCAGCGCTCCCCCCCAGCCCCAGCATTTT
16,NA,TRBD2,TRBV5-6,TRBJ2-7,CASSLVLAGVSDEQYF,TGTGCCAGCAGCTTGGTACTAGCGGGAGTGTCGGACGAGCAGTACTTC
15,NA,NA,TRBV28,TRBJ1-4,CASRSTGGLGEKLFF,TGTGCCAGCAGGTCCACGGGGGGTTTAGGGGAAAAACTGTTTTTT
17,once,NA,TRBV5-6,TRBJ2-6,CASSLYSGLSGANVLTF,TGTGCCAGCAGCTTATATTCAGGCCTCTCTGGGGCCAACGTCCTGACTTTC
13,NA,NA,TRBV7-3,TRBJ2-2,CASSRDQTGELFF,TGTGCCAGCAGCCGAGACCAAACCGGGGAGCTGTTTTTT
15,NA,NA,TRBV15,TRBJ2-7,CATSRNSGTSYEQYF,TGTGCCACCAGCAGGAATAGCGGAACCTCCTACGAGCAGTACTTC
17,NA,TRBD1,TRBV28,TRBJ2-4,CASRTGQLALRENIQYF,TGTGCCAGCAGAACGGGACAGTTAGCGCTGCGGGAAAACATTCAGTACTTC
14,once,NA,TRBV7-8,TRBJ1-3,CASTADIPGNTIYF,TGTGCCAGCACCGCGGACATCCCTGGAAACACCATATATTTT
14,once,NA,TRBV7-8,TRBJ1-2,CASSLAGAGYGYTF,TGTGCCAGCAGCTTAGCAGGGGCCGGGTATGGCTACACCTTC
13,NA,TRBD1,TRBV29-1,TRBJ2-5,CSVGQGLQETQYF,TGCAGCGTGGGACAGGGATTACAAGAGACCCAGTACTTC
13,NA,TRBD1,TRBV30,TRBJ1-2,CACRDRVGYGYTF,TGTGCCTGTCGGGACAGGGTAGGCTATGGCTACACCTTC
14,NA,NA,TRBV28,TRBJ2-7,CASSPRASHYEQYF,TGTGCCAGCAGCCCCCGGGCCTCTCACTACGAGCAGTACTTC
14,NA,NA,TRBV7-3,TRBJ1-1,CASSFTGGNTEAFF,TGTGCCAGCAGCTTTACCGGGGGTAACACTGAAGCTTTCTTT
14,NA,NA,TRBV5-4,TRBJ2-2,CASSLAGGPGELFF,TGTGCCAGCAGCTTGGCCGGGGGACCCGGGGAGCTGTTTTTT
17,NA,NA,TRBV27,TRBJ2-7,CASSLRAQSDWGDEQYF,TGTGCCAGCAGTTTACGCGCTCAGTCCGACTGGGGGGACGAGCAGTACTTC
17,once,TRBD2,TRBV10-2,TRBJ2-1,CASSEGGRETRDNEQFF,TGCGCCAGCAGTGAAGGAGGGAGGGAGACTCGGGACAATGAGCAGTTCTTC
15,NA,NA,TRBV4-3,TRBJ2-2,CASSQGTRNTGELFF,TGCGCCAGCAGCCAAGGGACCCGGAACACCGGGGAGCTGTTTTTT
14,NA,TRBD1,TRBV9,TRBJ2-5,CASSPGTEFETQYF,TGTGCCAGCAGCCCAGGGACAGAATTTGAGACCCAGTACTTC
13,NA,NA,TRBV11-3,TRBJ2-7,CASSLEGTDEQYF,TGTGCCAGCAGCTTAGAGGGCACCGACGAGCAGTACTTC
16,NA,TRBD1,TRBV18,TRBJ2-7,CASSPRGAGGSYEQYF,TGTGCCAGCTCACCACGAGGGGCAGGGGGCTCCTACGAGCAGTACTTC
16,NA,NA,TRBV7-9,TRBJ1-1,CASSPIAGTLNTEAFF,TGTGCCAGCAGCCCGATTGCAGGAACCTTGAACACTGAAGCTTTCTTT
12,few,NA,TRBV11-2,TRBJ1-2,CASSSQMAGYTF,TGTGCCAGCAGCTCCCAGATGGCCGGCTACACCTTC
14,NA,TRBD2,TRBV5-1,TRBJ2-3,CASSSGRATDTQYF,TGCGCCAGCAGTAGCGGGAGGGCCACAGATACGCAGTATTTT
16,NA,TRBD1,TRBV7-2,TRBJ1-4,CASSPWDRGRNEKLFF,TGTGCCAGCAGCCCCTGGGACAGGGGACGCAATGAAAAACTGTTTTTT
20,NA,TRBD2,TRBV5-1,TRBJ2-1,CASSLPSGTSGLSSYNEQFF,TGCGCCAGCAGCTTGCCCTCCGGGACTAGCGGCTTAAGCTCCTACAATGAGCAGTTCTTC
15,NA,NA,TRBV5-1,TRBJ2-1,CASSLGLANINEQFF,TGCGCCAGCAGCTTGGGTCTAGCGAACATCAATGAGCAGTTCTTC
13,NA,NA,TRBV15,TRBJ2-1,CATSRGQGNEQFF,TGTGCCACCAGCAGAGGTCAGGGAAATGAGCAGTTCTTC
12,NA,NA,TRBV11-1,TRBJ1-1,CASSFERPEAFF,TGTGCCAGCAGCTTTGAAAGACCAGAAGCTTTCTTT
15,NA,NA,TRBV7-3,TRBJ2-3,CASSAQSGSTDTQYF,TGTGCCAGCAGCGCACAGTCTGGTAGCACAGATACGCAGTATTTT
14,NA,NA,TRBV6-5,TRBJ1-4,CASSYLATNEKLFF,TGTGCCAGCAGTTACCTGGCAACTAATGAAAAACTGTTTTTT
14,few,NA,TRBV16,TRBJ2-2,CASSQSPRGGELFF,TGTGCCAGCAGCCAATCGCCCAGGGGCGGGGAGCTGTTTTTT
15,NA,NA,TRBV2,TRBJ1-5,CASSDKGFSNQPQHF,TGTGCCAGCAGTGATAAAGGATTTAGCAATCAGCCCCAGCATTTT
18,NA,TRBD1,TRBV10-3,TRBJ1-2,CAISSRTQGTGANYGYTF,TGTGCCATCAGTTCGAGAACCCAAGGGACAGGGGCTAACTATGGCTACACCTTC
14,once,NA,TRBV10-3,TRBJ2-5,CAISSGGGKETQYF,TGTGCCATCAGTTCGGGAGGGGGCAAAGAGACCCAGTACTTC
15,NA,NA,TRBV18,TRBJ2-5,CASSPDVGTRETQYF,TGTGCCAGCTCCCCAGATGTAGGGACGAGAGAGACCCAGTACTTC
15,NA,TRBD1,TRBV9,TRBJ1-2,CASSPEGQGIRGYTF,TGTGCCAGCAGCCCCGAGGGACAGGGGATTAGGGGCTACACCTTC
13,few,NA,TRBV7-8,TRBJ2-4,CASSSVQRNIQYF,TGTGCCAGCTCCTCTGTACAACGGAACATTCAGTACTTC
13,NA,NA,TRBV27,TRBJ2-7,CASSLSPSYEQYF,TGTGCCAGCAGTTTATCACCTTCCTACGAGCAGTACTTC
14,NA,NA,TRBV11-3,TRBJ2-1,CASSLGGTAKAQFF,TGTGCCAGCAGCTTAGGGGGGACCGCCAAAGCGCAGTTCTTC
17,NA,NA,TRBV4-2,TRBJ2-1,CASSQVPTPSSYNEQFF,TGTGCCAGCAGCCAGGTGCCGACGCCGAGCTCCTACAATGAGCAGTTCTTC
15,NA,NA,TRBV6-1,TRBJ2-7,CASSPWRGASYEQYF,TGTGCCAGCAGCCCATGGCGGGGTGCCTCCTACGAGCAGTACTTC
18,NA,TRBD2,TRBV18,TRBJ2-1,CASSPPGLAGGPYNEQFF,TGTGCCAGCTCACCACCGGGACTAGCGGGAGGGCCATACAATGAGCAGTTCTTC
16,NA,NA,TRBV9,TRBJ2-3,CASSVALRTTTDTQYF,TGTGCCAGCAGCGTAGCTTTGAGGACCACCACAGATACGCAGTATTTT